This entry features one T cell receptor (beta chain) sequence. Its cognate antigen is unknown. The protocol was immunoSEQ multiplex PCR, while the TCRdb copy is restricted to in-frame clones and leaves out a portion. Of around 11,000 clones listed, 50% to 75% were seen once; the top ten hold more than 15%. This entry comes from a study of immune cell composition in non-small cell lung cancer. Study-wide results and caveats: Shared sequences between tumour-reactive and dominant in vivo clones were not proven. Overall clonality, unlike maximal tumour-associated clone frequency, did not predict TIL reactivity. Squamous carcinomas (approximately 75%) more often had tumour-associated clones >0.5% than adenocarcinomas (roughly 33%).

V was pared by 0 bases and J by 8 bases, with 6 bases of the junction left unmatched. The CDR3 covers 15 residues. Looked up from germline, CDR1 is SGHRS and CDR2 is YFSETQ. DNA was extracted from unsorted cell suspensions stored frozen. The sequencing input was lung tumor tissue. This receptor was taken from a human donor with non-small cell lung cancer. The chain links TRBV5-1 to TRBJ1-4; 8 nucleotides agree with TRBD1. The CDR3 region is CASSLVGDRREKLFF. CDR3 nucleotides: TGCGCCAGCAGCTTGGTCGGGGACAGGCGCGAAAAACTGTTTTTT.